This T cell receptor (beta chain) was identified during a study of T cells after yellow fever vaccination. Regarding the study as a whole: Abundant bulk-derived clonotypes could contaminate FACS-sorted repertoires. Booster sampling recovered most clones from primary vaccination (roughly 97% CD4, 80% to 90% CD8). Clonotypes shared by both compartments, CD4 and CD8, made up a small share.

V was cut by 8 bases and J by 2 bases, with 5 bases left in between. The CDR3 has 10 amino acids. The TCR cDNA carried a universal primer site and UMIs from 5'RACE template switching. MiXCR, applied by TCRdb to the 5' RACE reads, yields one record per CDR3 protein. Among about 240,000 distinct CDR3 sequences listed, 6.9% were seen once. This clonotype has a handful of counts. Its antigen remains unknown. This receptor was obtained from a man aged 25 to 40 who received the YFV17D yellow fever vaccine. The input for sequencing was CD4+ T cells sorted from PBMCs, taken 15 days after the yellow fever booster vaccination. The V and J genes are TRBV5-7 and TRBJ2-7; D tentatively reads TRBD1 or TRBD2 (5 bases each). TRBV5-7 is labeled an ORF, and its function is uncertain. The CDR3 DNA reads TGTGCCAGGGGGGCCTACGAGCAGTACTTC. It is translated as CARGAYEQYF.